The clone carrying this T cell receptor beta chain was detected once. How the authors handled the data: Amplification of reference gene primers was used by the study to estimate nucleated cell counts. Repertoires were generated with immunoSEQ multiplex PCR, while TCRdb's copy carries only in-frame clones and drops some. That table furnishes V, J and clone size, whereas the DNA furnished D and trimming. Among tens of thousands of clones listed, more than 75% were seen once. The CDR3 is made up of 16 amino acids. The V gene's germline CDR1 is SEHNR and CDR2 FQNEAQ (reference sequence). Trimming removed 3 bases at V and 0 bases at J, with 14 bases between. The record originates from a study of blood T cell repertoires in COVID-19. Overall study context: COVID-19 samples from acute and convalescent phases originated in the United States, Italy and Spain.

The genes are TRBV7-9 and TRBJ1-1; the D gene is possibly TRBD1 (6 bases). This receptor was identified in a woman older than 75 with acute or convalescent COVID-19. The sequenced sample consisted of peripheral blood. The CDR3: CASSFQTGTMNTEAFF. In DNA form, the CDR3 reads TGTGCCAGCAGCTTTCAGACAGGAACGATGAACACTGAAGCTTTCTTT.